This entry lists 21 T cell receptor beta chains sequenced from one sample in a study of shared clonotypes between healthy human individuals (TCRdb year 2020). The library was obtained by the immunoSEQ multiplex PCR assay. TCRdb provides this immuneACCESS table in a form limited to in-frame rearrangements. Some clones are lacking; in checked studies, under half of them reflect an unresolved V gene, and why the rest are absent is not known. Counted in this sample were around 990,000 clones; 60% to 80% of them appeared once. The ten largest clones capture almost 0.9% of the sample. The sample taken for sequencing was memory CD4+ T cells from PBMCs. The cell subset or site label, read with the paper, signifies: CD45RA-negative fraction. The receptors shown here come from a man between 18 and 35 years old in good health. Some clones in this sample may be carry-over from other donors' samples.

This chain uses TRBV30 with TRBJ2-5, with D uncertain. With 0 bases removed from V and 1 base from J, the gap between germline ends came to 3 bases. The CDR3 spans 12 residues. The germline gives CDR1 GTSNPN, CDR2 SVGIG (reference sequence). CDR3: CAWSVGQETQYF. The CDR3 nucleotides are TGTGCCTGGAGTGTGGGCCAAGAGACCCAGTACTTC.

Only a few counts were recorded for this clone. The chain carries TRBV29-1 and TRBJ2-5, with a possible D match to TRBD1 (6 bases). The length of the CDR3 is 12 residues. The V gene lost 6 bases and the J gene lost 0 bases, with 8 bases spanning the gap. Looked up from germline, CDR1 is SQVTM and CDR2 is ANQGSEA. The CDR3 region has the DNA TGCAGCGTCGGACAGAACCAAGAGACCCAGTACTTC. Translated, it gives CSVGQNQETQYF. Full variable domain (missing parts from reference TRBV29-1 and TRBJ2-5): SAVISQKPSRDICQRGTSLTIQCQVDSQVTMMFWYRQQPGQSLTLIATANQGSEATYESGFVIDKFPISRPNLTFSTLTVSNMSPEDSSIYLCSVGQNQETQYFGPGTRLLVL.

The chain employs TRBV6-4 and TRBJ2-1, with TRBD2 as a possible D gene (6 bases). V was shortened by 4 bases and J by 5 bases, with 9 bases between the two germline ends. This CDR3 has 13 amino acids. The germline V gene encodes CDR1 MRHNA and CDR2 SNTAGT. The CDR3, as DNA: TGTGCCAGCAGTGCGGGAGAACACAATGAGCAGTTCTTC. Translated, it gives CASSAGEHNEQFF.

The V gene is TRBV6-6, the J gene TRBJ1-1; a weak D match, TRBD1 (6 bases). V was shortened by 2 bases and J by 7 bases, with 20 bases between the two germline ends. From germline, CDR1 is MNHNY and CDR2 SVGAGI (reference sequence). The CDR3 is 16 residues long. The CDR3 spells CASSYIRQAGRGEAFF. The CDR3 nucleotides read TGTGCCAGCAGTTACATAAGACAGGCGGGGAGGGGTGAAGCTTTCTTT.

The chain carries TRBV11-3 and TRBJ2-1, with 8 nucleotides matching TRBD1. The CDR3 is 15 amino acids. Per the germline V gene, CDR1 is SGHNT and CDR2 is YENEEA. V dropped 5 bases and J dropped 0; count of bases not matched to a gene: 3. DNA of the CDR3: TGTGCCAGCAGCAGGACAGGGAGCTCCTACAATGAGCAGTTCTTC. Translating gives CASSRTGSSYNEQFF.

This clone was recorded once. The chain combines TRBV4-1 with TRBJ1-4, with D hard to call. In germline, CDR1 is MGHRA, CDR2 YSYEKL. Trimming took off 1 base at V and 8 bases at J, with 14 bases between the two ends. The CDR3 is made up of 15 amino acids. The CDR3 here is CASSQGPLGGEKLFF. CDR3 bases: TGCGCCAGCAGCCAAGGACCGCTCGGTGGGGAAAAACTGTTTTTT.

This chain uses TRBV4-2 with TRBJ1-3; D is unresolved. The V and J ends lost 6 bases and 4 bases respectively, with 10 bases between them. Per the germline V gene, CDR1 is LGHNA and CDR2 is YNFKEQ. The CDR3 sequence is 13 residues long. The CDR3, as DNA: TGTGCCAGCAGTCTTAGCAGAGGAAACACCATATATTTT. Its protein is CASSLSRGNTIYF.

The V call is TRBV6-1, the J call TRBJ2-2, with 8 bases identical to TRBD1. CDR3 length: 18 amino acids. From germline, CDR1 is MNHNS and CDR2 SASEGT. With V trimmed by 3 bases and J by 1 base, 10 bases remained unmatched. In DNA form, the CDR3 reads TGTGCCAGCAGTGACCGGGCCTACGGGACAGGGAACACCGGGGAGCTGTTTTTT. Translated, it gives CASSDRAYGTGNTGELFF.

The chain couples TRBV27 to TRBJ2-5; D is tentatively TRBD1 or TRBD2 (5 bases each). CDR1 is MNHEY, CDR2 SMNVEV, per germline (reference sequence). Deletions cut 6 bases from V and 9 bases from J, with 20 bases between. This CDR3 comprises 14 residues. The CDR3, as DNA: TGTGCCAGCAGCGACCGGGCGGCTGTGGGGGCCCAGTACTTC. Residues: CASSDRAAVGAQYF.

This clone was detected ten times or more. The chain uses TRBV18 and TRBJ1-4; a possible D gene is TRBD1 (6 bases). The germline V gene has CDR1 KGHSH and CDR2 LQKENI. V was shortened by 4 bases and J by 6 bases, with 9 bases between the two germline ends. The CDR3 consists of 13 residues. The DNA for the CDR3 is TGTGCCAGCTCACGGGCAGGGGATGAAAAACTGTTTTTT. Translating it yields CASSRAGDEKLFF.

The rearrangement uses TRBV19 and TRBJ1-5; D may be TRBD1 (6 bases). V lost 6 bases to trimming and J lost 9 bases, with 18 bases between them. Germline loops: CDR1 LNHDA, CDR2 SQIVND (reference sequence). The CDR3 runs to 14 residues. Here the CDR3 DNA reads TGTGCCAGTAGCCAGAGACAGGAGCAGGGGCCCCAGCATTTT. The encoded protein is CASSQRQEQGPQHF.

The chain links TRBV28 to TRBJ2-2; D is undetermined. CDR3 length: 13 amino acids. Trimming shortened V by 5 bases and J by 4 bases, and 8 bases separated the two germline ends. Looked up from germline, CDR1 is MDHEN and CDR2 is SYDVKM. CDR3 loop: CASSPESTGELFF. For the CDR3, the DNA is TGTGCCAGCAGTCCCGAATCCACCGGGGAGCTGTTTTTT.

On this clone itself: Other nucleotide sequences in the sample specify the same CDR3. The chain carries TRBV25-1 and TRBJ1-1, with 7 bases lining up with TRBD1. J was trimmed by 5 bases and V by 5 bases; bases with no gene match: 11. CDR1 is MGHDK and CDR2 is SYGVNS in the germline V gene. The CDR3 loop spans 15 amino acids. CDR3 residues: CASSWGTALGTEAFF. In DNA form, the CDR3 reads TGTGCCAGCAGTTGGGGGACAGCCCTGGGGACTGAAGCTTTCTTT.

A remark on this clone: A read error may be the cause here, since a much bigger clone is one base away. Different DNA sequences within this sample yield the same CDR3. The V and J genes are TRBV5-1 and TRBJ1-1; 8 nucleotides agree with TRBD1. This CDR3 has 15 amino acids. Germline V CDR1 and CDR2: SGHRS, YFSETQ. V gave up 0 bases and J gave up 3 bases; unmatched junction bases: 4. CDR3 bases: TGCGCCAGCAGCTTGGTGTACAGGGGGGACACTGAAGCTTTCTTT. The encoded protein is CASSLVYRGDTEAFF.

The genes are TRBV15 and TRBJ1-2, with a possible D match to TRBD1 (6 bases). The V gene's germline CDR1 is LNHNV and CDR2 YYDKDF (reference sequence). The CDR3 contains 17 residues. The V and J ends lost 4 bases and 0 bases respectively, with 18 bases between them. The DNA for the CDR3 is TGTGCCACCAGCAAATCGGGAGGGGACAACCCTAACTATGGCTACACCTTC. This codes for CATSKSGGDNPNYGYTF.

This clone occurred a few times. The rearrangement links TRBV18 to TRBJ2-7, with 8 bases matching TRBD2. V was pared by 2 bases and J by 5 bases, with 8 bases of the junction left unmatched. The CDR3 loop spans 15 amino acids. CDR1 and CDR2 (germline): KGHSH, LQKENI. DNA for the CDR3: TGTGCCAGCTCACCAGGGGCGGGAGGTGTCGACGAGCAGTACTTC. Translated: CASSPGAGGVDEQYF. Drawing the rest from reference TRBV18 and TRBJ2-7, the complete variable domain is NAGVMQNPRHLVRRRGQEARLRCSPMKGHSHVYWYRQLPEEGLKFMVYLQKENIIDESGMPKERFSAEFPKEGPSILRIQQVVRGDSAAYFCASSPGAGGVDEQYFGPGTRLTVT.

The CDR3 nucleotides are TGTGCCAGTAGTGCGAGACACTACGAGCAGTACTTC. The encoded protein is CASSARHYEQYF. This chain joins TRBV19 and TRBJ2-7; no clear D. The V and J ends lost 5 bases and 3 bases respectively, with 8 bases between them. This CDR3 spans 12 amino acids. The germline V gene has CDR1 LNHDA and CDR2 SQIVND (reference sequence).

The chain has TRBV29-1 and TRBJ2-3, with a tentative D call TRBD1 (6 bases). This CDR3 contains 14 residues. Germline CDR1 is SQVTM and CDR2 is ANQGSEA. As DNA, the CDR3 is TGCAGTGTAATCAGGGGTAAGGCCACAGATACGCAGTATTTT. Protein sequence: CSVIRGKATDTQYF.

The chain is built from TRBV7-3 and TRBJ2-7; 8 bases are shared with TRBD1. Per germline, CDR1 SGHTA and CDR2 FQGTGA. With V trimmed by 5 bases and J by 2 bases, 5 bases remained unmatched. The length of the CDR3 is 14 residues. The CDR3 loop reads CASSITGGTYEQYF. The CDR3, as DNA: TGTGCCAGCAGCATCACAGGGGGTACCTACGAGCAGTACTTC.

The CDR3 here is CAWSRGGYTF. CDR3 DNA: TGTGCCTGGAGCAGGGGTGGCTACACCTTC. The chain has TRBV30 and TRBJ1-2, with a tentative D call TRBD1 (6 bases). V was pared by 3 bases and J by 7 bases, with 6 bases between. CDR1 and CDR2 (germline): GTSNPN, SVGIG (reference sequence). CDR3 length equals 10 residues.

This rearrangement joins TRBV14 to TRBJ2-1; D unclear. This CDR3 region has 14 residues. Germline V gene data show CDR1 as SGHDN and CDR2 as FVKESK. V lost 1 base and J lost 9, with 13 bases in between. CDR3 in DNA: TGTGCCAGCAGCCAAGTAACCGACCTGAGTGAGCAGTTCTTC. Protein: CASSQVTDLSEQFF. The full variable domain, rest sourced from reference TRBV14 and TRBJ2-1, is EAGVTQFPSHSVIEKGQTVTLRCDPISGHDNLYWYRRVMGKEIKFLLHFVKESKQDESGMPNNRFLAERTGGTYSTLKVQPAELEDSGVYFCASSQVTDLSEQFFGPGTRLTVL.